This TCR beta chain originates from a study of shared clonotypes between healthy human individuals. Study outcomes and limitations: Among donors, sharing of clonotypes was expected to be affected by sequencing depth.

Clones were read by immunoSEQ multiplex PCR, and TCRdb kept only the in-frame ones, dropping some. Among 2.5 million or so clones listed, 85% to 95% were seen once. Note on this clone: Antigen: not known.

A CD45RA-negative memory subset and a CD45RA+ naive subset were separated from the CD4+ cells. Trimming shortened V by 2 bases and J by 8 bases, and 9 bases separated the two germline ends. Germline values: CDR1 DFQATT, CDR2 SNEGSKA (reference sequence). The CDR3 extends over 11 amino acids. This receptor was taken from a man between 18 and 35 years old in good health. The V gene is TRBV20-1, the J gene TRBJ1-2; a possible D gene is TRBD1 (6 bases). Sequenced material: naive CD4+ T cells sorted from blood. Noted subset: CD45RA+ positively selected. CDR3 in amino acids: CSARNREGYTF. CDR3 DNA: TGCAGTGCTAGAAACAGGGAGGGCTACACCTTC.